The rows below give T cell receptor beta chains drawn from one sample of a study of blood T cell repertoires in COVID-19. Profiled with immunoSEQ multiplex PCR; TCRdb holds only in-frame clones, not every one. This sample has approximately 70,000 clones; 75% to 95% occur once, and the top ten carry approximately 14%. The sequenced material came from peripheral blood. Every receptor here comes from a human donor with active COVID-19. The donor label of this sample is uncertain. CDR3s include the opening cysteine and the closing phenylalanine or tryptophan. Each record gives: CDR3 protein, CDR3 DNA, D gene, clone size, V gene, CDR3 length, J gene. A D gene is named only where the DNA matches it firmly. Clone size is shown for a subset of rows, as once, few, many or a class of expanded clone.

CASSPQAGGMFF TGTGCCAGCAGTCCCCAAGCGGGCGGAATGTTCTTC . . TRBV28 12 TRBJ2-1
CSVKRRNAEAFF TGCAGCGTTAAACGGAGGAACGCTGAAGCTTTCTTT . . TRBV29-1 12 TRBJ1-1
CAWSVGLGRSYEQYF TGTGCCTGGAGTGTAGGTCTCGGGAGAAGCTACGAGCAGTACTTC . . TRBV30 15 TRBJ2-7
CASSLDLGRGHEQFF TGTGCCAGCAGCTTAGATCTGGGAAGGGGGCATGAGCAGTTCTTC TRBD1 . TRBV11-2 15 TRBJ2-1
CASSPHTGYEQYF TGTGCCAGCAGCCCCCATACAGGGTACGAGCAGTACTTC . . TRBV7-2 13 TRBJ2-7
CASSLQSPLHF TGTGCCAGCAGCTTACAGTCACCCCTCCACTTT . . TRBV7-2 11 TRBJ1-6
CASSPQQGPGELFF TGTGCCAGCAGCCCCCAACAGGGCCCCGGGGAGCTGTTTTTT . . TRBV7-2 14 TRBJ2-2
CASSPGLAGADTQYF TGTGCCAGCAGCCCCGGACTAGCGGGAGCAGATACGCAGTATTTT TRBD2 . TRBV7-9 15 TRBJ2-3
CASTKPPPSGLTNQPQHF TGCGCCAGCACCAAGCCCCCGCCGTCAGGGTTGACAAATCAGCCCCAGCATTTT . . TRBV10-1 18 TRBJ1-5
CASRPASGAVAGELFF TGTGCCAGCAGACCAGCATCAGGGGCGGTTGCCGGGGAGCTGTTTTTT . . TRBV27 16 TRBJ2-2
CASNFPGGVGDTQYF TGTGCCAGCAACTTTCCGGGGGGAGTGGGGGATACGCAGTATTTT TRBD2 . TRBV28 15 TRBJ2-3
CAISEWTVAGAITGELFF TGTGCCATCAGTGAATGGACGGTAGCGGGAGCAATCACCGGGGAGCTGTTTTTT TRBD2 . TRBV10-3 18 TRBJ2-2
CASSLLSRQNQETQYF TGTGCCAGCAGTCTTCTGAGTCGACAGAACCAAGAGACCCAGTACTTC . . TRBV28 16 TRBJ2-5
CASSLADTEAFF TGCGCCAGCAGCTTGGCGGACACTGAAGCTTTCTTT . . TRBV5-1 12 TRBJ1-1
CASSYQAGTGSETQYF TGTGCCAGCAGTTACCAGGCCGGGACAGGGAGTGAGACCCAGTACTTC TRBD1 . TRBV6-2/TRBV6-3 16 TRBJ2-5
CASSLDSHYEQYF TGTGCCAGCAGCTTAGACAGCCACTACGAGCAGTACTTC . . TRBV7-2 13 TRBJ2-7
CASSSSSSGRWYEQYF TGTGCCAGCAGCTCCTCCTCTAGCGGGAGGTGGTACGAGCAGTACTTC TRBD2 once TRBV5-6 16 TRBJ2-7
CASSLVGLTGTGELFF TGCGCCAGCAGCTTGGTTGGCTTGACGGGAACCGGGGAGCTGTTTTTT . . TRBV5-1 16 TRBJ2-2
CASSLRIHEQYF TGTGCCAGCAGCTTGCGTATCCACGAGCAGTACTTC . . TRBV7-8 12 TRBJ2-7
CASSPVAGRKFF TGCGCCAGCAGCCCTGTAGCGGGACGGAAGTTCTTC TRBD2 . TRBV4-1 12 TRBJ2-1
CASSSRGGAGGYTF TGTGCCAGCAGCTCCCGGGGAGGGGCCGGCGGCTACACCTTC . . TRBV7-9 14 TRBJ1-2
CASTPPGFANTGELFF TGTGCCAGTACCCCCCCCGGGTTCGCGAACACCGGGGAGCTGTTTTTT . . TRBV19 16 TRBJ2-2
CASSLGLARSDTQYF TGTGCCAGCAGCCTGGGACTAGCGAGATCAGATACGCAGTATTTT TRBD2 . TRBV7-2 15 TRBJ2-3
CASSVGVGGQETQYF TGTGCCAGCAGCGTAGGGGTGGGGGGCCAAGAGACCCAGTACTTC . once TRBV9 15 TRBJ2-5
CASSYRGGTEAFF TGTGCCAGCAGTTACCGGGGTGGGACTGAAGCTTTCTTT . . TRBV28 13 TRBJ1-1
CASRRTGVAYEQYF TGTGCCAGCAGGCGGACAGGGGTAGCCTACGAGCAGTACTTC TRBD1 . TRBV6-5 14 TRBJ2-7
CASSLGQGVTNEKLFF TGCGCCAGCAGCTTGGGCCAGGGGGTAACTAATGAAAAACTGTTTTTT TRBD1 once TRBV5-1 16 TRBJ1-4
CASSDSNRQYF TGTGCCAGCAGTGACAGTAATCGGCAGTACTTC . . TRBV6-1 11 TRBJ2-7
CASSHSMTGTAQNTGELFF TGTGCCAGCTCCCACTCTATGACAGGTACCGCTCAAAACACCGGGGAGCTGTTTTTT . . TRBV18 19 TRBJ2-2